The next 24 T cell receptor beta chains were all read from a single sample in a study of T cells expressing NK-cell markers. TCRdb reprocessed the 5' RACE reads, with one entry per CDR3 protein and no DNA. The sample data list 450,000 to 600,000 distinct CDR3 sequences. Sample: blood T cells: a sorted CD56 or NKG2C T cell subset, CD4+ or CD8+ T cells, or bulk PBMC T cells (not recorded which). The receptors here all came from a man in his late teens or twenties in good health.

The V and J genes are TRBV28 and TRBJ2-2; the D gene TCRdb calls, TRBD1, cannot be checked with no DNA. Germline values: CDR1 MDHEN, CDR2 SYDVKM. The CDR3 consists of 12 residues. The CDR3: CASGQVGWELFF.

The chain carries TRBV7-9 and TRBJ2-5; the TCRdb D gene call, TRBD2, has no DNA to confirm it. Germline V gene lookup returns CDR1 SEHNR and CDR2 FQNEAQ (reference sequence). The CDR3 runs to 16 residues. The CDR3 region is CASSLWTSGRKETQYF.

The chain recombines TRBV7-9 with TRBJ2-1. This CDR3 is built from 16 residues. The germline V gene encodes CDR1 SEHNR and CDR2 FQNEAQ (reference sequence). CDR3 amino acids: CASSLVRSANGNEQFF.

This chain uses TRBV5-1 with TRBJ2-2; the D call of TRBD2 rests on TCRdb alone, since no DNA is present to check it. Germline CDR1 and CDR2: SGHRS and YFSETQ. CDR3 length: 13 residues. CDR3 protein: CASGIVGTGELFF.

V is TRBV11-1 and J is TRBJ2-1; TCRdb's assignment of TRBD2 cannot be checked, as there is no DNA. This CDR3 region has 18 residues. Germline V gene lookup returns CDR1 SGHAT and CDR2 FQDESV (reference sequence). The CDR3 spells CASSLVRLREGPYNEQFF.

The CDR3 loop reads CASSPLPGEQFF. J is TRBJ2-1 and V is TRBV7-2; TCRdb lists TRBD1, though no DNA is available to test this call. Looked up from germline, CDR1 is SGHTA and CDR2 is FQGNSA. CDR3 length equals 12 residues. The variable domain in full, completed from reference TRBV7-2 and TRBJ2-1, reads GAGVSQSPSNKVTEKGKDVELRCDPISGHTALYWYRQSLGQGLEFLIYFQGNSAPDKSGLPSDRFSAERTGGSVSTLTIQRTQQEDSAVYLCASSPLPGEQFFGPGTRLTVL.

J is TRBJ1-3 and V is TRBV15; without DNA, the TCRdb call of TRBD1 cannot be checked. The CDR3 runs 15 residues. Germline loops: CDR1 LNHNV, CDR2 YYDKDF (reference sequence). The CDR3 protein is CATGEGVVSGNTIYF.

The J gene is TRBJ1-5, the V gene TRBV29-1. The CDR3 runs 13 residues. The germline V gene has CDR1 SQVTM and CDR2 ANQGSEA. CDR3 amino acids: CSVEGGDNQPQHF.

The rearrangement uses TRBV6-4 and TRBJ2-3; the TCRdb D gene call, TRBD2, has no DNA to confirm it. Germline CDR1 is MRHNA and CDR2 is SNTAGT. The CDR3 loop spans 16 amino acids. This CDR3 reads CASSPTTQRDTDTQYF.

The rearrangement links TRBV19 to TRBJ1-2; TCRdb gives TRBD1 as the D gene, but with no DNA this cannot be confirmed. The CDR3 is made up of 19 amino acids. Germline V gene sequence: CDR1 LNHDA, CDR2 SQIVND (reference sequence). CDR3 loop: CASSPTYTGTGLLTYGYTF.

The chain carries TRBV24-1 and TRBJ2-3; TCRdb indicates TRBD1, and absent DNA this call remains unverified. Germline-derived CDR1 and CDR2 are KGHDR and SFDVKD. The CDR3 is made up of 13 amino acids. CDR3 sequence reads: CATSAGTPDTQYF.

The rearrangement uses TRBV12-3 or TRBV12-4 and TRBJ2-5. The CDR3 totals 13 residues. The CDR3 protein is CASSVAGVETQYF.

The V call is TRBV2, the J call TRBJ1-2. CDR3 length: 14 amino acids. Germline lookup yields CDR1 SNHLY and CDR2 FYNNEI. The CDR3 protein is CASSEVTRTYGYTF.

V and J are TRBV6-5 and TRBJ2-2; TCRdb outputs TRBD2, but without DNA this stays unchecked. CDR1 and CDR2 from the germline V gene are MNHEY and SVGAGI. CDR3 size: 16 residues. CDR3 in amino acids: CASSYVSLGHAGELFF.

The chain is built from TRBV4-2 and TRBJ2-7; TCRdb's D call of TRBD2 is untestable without DNA. Germline lookup yields CDR1 LGHNA and CDR2 YNFKEQ. The CDR3 consists of 14 residues. CDR3 amino acids: CASSQGSGDYEQYF.

The V and J genes are TRBV4-1 and TRBJ2-1; TCRdb gives TRBD2 as the D gene, but with no DNA this cannot be confirmed. Looked up from germline, CDR1 is MGHRA and CDR2 is YSYEKL. This CDR3 has 17 residues. The CDR3 loop reads CASSQDPPREFSNEQFF.

CDR3 in amino acids: CASSQLANAPHNEQFF. V is TRBV4-3 and J is TRBJ2-1. The CDR3 sequence is 16 residues long. Per the germline V gene, CDR1 is LGHNA and CDR2 is YSLEER.

The chain is built from TRBV25-1 and TRBJ2-3; TCRdb returns TRBD1, unconfirmable since there is no DNA. The length of the CDR3 is 15 residues. CDR1 and CDR2 from the germline V gene are MGHDK and SYGVNS. The CDR3 region is CASSLNPGTTDTQYF.

The CDR3 sequence: CASSFRGSVGETQYF. The genes are TRBV3-1 and TRBJ2-5; TCRdb's D call of TRBD2 is untestable without DNA. The CDR3 is made up of 15 amino acids. Germline V gene sequence: CDR1 LGHDT, CDR2 YNNKEL (reference sequence).

The chain recombines TRBV28 with TRBJ2-5; as DNA is missing, the TRBD2 call by TCRdb cannot be tested. From germline, CDR1 is MDHEN and CDR2 SYDVKM. The CDR3 totals 15 residues. CDR3: CASSLTAGAEETQYF.

The chain has TRBV5-1 and TRBJ2-1; no DNA is available, so the TRBD2 call from TCRdb remains unchecked. This CDR3 spans 18 amino acids. The germline V gene encodes CDR1 SGHRS and CDR2 YFSETQ. The CDR3 sequence is CASSAAGTSGRWGNEQFF. Full variable domain (remainder filled in from reference TRBV5-1 and TRBJ2-1): KAGVTQTPRYLIKTRGQQVTLSCSPISGHRSVSWYQQTPGQGLQFLFEYFSETQRNKGNFPGRFSGRQFSNSRSEMNVSTLELGDSALYLCASSAAGTSGRWGNEQFFGPGTRLTVL.

This chain links TRBV12-3 or TRBV12-4 with TRBJ2-1; TCRdb's assignment of TRBD2 cannot be checked, as there is no DNA. The CDR3 spans 16 residues. CDR3 sequence reads: CASSALSSVGSKEQFF.

The chain carries TRBV28 and TRBJ2-2; TCRdb selects TRBD1, and the lack of DNA leaves this call unchecked. Per the germline V gene, CDR1 is MDHEN and CDR2 is SYDVKM. The CDR3 consists of 16 residues. CDR3 sequence: CASSPPGGTNTGELFF.

J is TRBJ2-7 and V is TRBV7-9; TCRdb selects TRBD2, and the lack of DNA leaves this call unchecked. The CDR3 covers 15 residues. Germline-derived CDR1 and CDR2 are SEHNR and FQNEAQ (reference sequence). CDR3 protein: CASSLASGNLGEQYF.